This TCR beta chain originates from a study of OX40 agonist ivuxolimab in advanced cancers. Overall study context: Participants could have had prior anti-PD-1, anti-PD-L1 or anti-CTLA-4 therapy, and approximately 37% had some. General study results and limits: The CD4+ and CD8+ T cells in the blood had expanded clonally by week 6 at 0.1 to 3.0 mg/kg. Some of the nonresponding patients also showed low levels of normalized T-cell clonal expansion.

Deletions cut 6 bases from V and 0 bases from J, with 12 bases between. Per germline, CDR1 MNHNS and CDR2 SASEGT. The CDR3 spans 15 residues. The protocol was immunoSEQ multiplex PCR, while the TCRdb copy is restricted to in-frame clones and leaves out a portion. Of about 73,000 clones listed, about 80% were seen once; the top ten hold about 2.4%. Remarks on this clone: Its target is unknown.

At cycle 4 day 1, cycle 7 day 1, and baseline, blood was sampled. The V call is TRBV6-1, the J call TRBJ2-1, with D uncertain. The sample was CD4+ or CD8+ T cells sorted from blood, taken in a trial of the OX40 agonist ivuxolimab. The sequence derives from an adult with an advanced solid tumor such as melanoma, head and neck, liver or kidney cancer. The CDR3 nucleotides read TGTGCCAGCAGCAACATCAGGAGCTCCTACAATGAGCAGTTCTTC. It specifies CASSNIRSSYNEQFF.